This TCR beta chain was sequenced in a study of shared clonotypes between healthy human individuals. CD45RO negativity and positive selection for CCR7 defined naive CD8 cells, a population that excluded terminally differentiated effector memory CD45RA+ cells. The study enrolled healthy HIV-negative adults without recent acute infections or vaccinations as donors. Only Caucasian adults living in Nashville, Tennessee served as donors. With regard to this clone: Antigen specificity is unknown.

The germline CDR1 and CDR2 sequences are LNHDA and SQIVND (reference sequence). Between the trimmed V and J ends, which lost 7 bases and 5 bases, there was a span of 11 bases. This CDR3 is built from 12 residues. General study findings and limits: Naive subsets, compared against memory subsets, generally had larger estimated richness values.

TCRdb keeps only in-frame clones here, not all; method: immunoSEQ multiplex PCR. Here the sample spans around 2.1 million clones, about 93% being singletons. The chain combines TRBV19 with TRBJ2-5; weak D call: TRBD1 (5 bases). This TCR came from a man aged 18 to 30 in good health. Some clones in this sample may be carry-over from other donors' samples. Sequencing was carried out using naive CD8+ T cells from PBMCs. The CDR3 region has the DNA TGTGCCAGTAAGCAGGGTTCGGAGACCCAGTACTTC. Protein: CASKQGSETQYF.